These 16 T cell receptor beta chains share one sample of origin, sequenced in a study of regulatory T cells in long-lasting Graves disease. Noted time point: newly diagnosed GD, antithyroid drugs for less than 3 months. Isolated PBMC RNA provided the starting material for the TCR library. With iRepertoire HTBI primers and Arm-PCR of CDR3 regions, TCR beta libraries were built. TCRdb called the multiplex PCR reads again in MiXCR, with one record for every CDR3 protein. Of roughly 400,000 distinct CDR3 sequences in the sample, approximately 16% are singletons; the top ten hold around 23%. The sample also formed part of further work on T cells in Graves' hyperthyroidism and ophthalmopathy.

Sequencing was performed on peripheral blood mononuclear cells (PBMCs), taken at new diagnosis, from a patient treated with antithyroid drugs. All receptors derive from a woman between 18 and 29 years old with Graves disease.

This clonotype was found many times. The chain combines TRBV28 with TRBJ2-6; 7 nucleotides line up with TRBD2. The CDR3 is 15 amino acids. Germline V gene sequence: CDR1 MDHEN, CDR2 SYDVKM. Trimming took 5 bases from V and 4 from J; bases not matched to a gene: 5. The CDR3 region has the DNA TGTGCCAGCAGTCGGGGGGAGGGAGGGGCCAACGTCCTGACTTTC. This sequence encodes CASSRGEGGANVLTF.

Only a few counts were recorded for this clonotype. The chain is built from TRBV29-1 and TRBJ2-1; 8 bases map to TRBD1. This CDR3 region has 14 residues. Germline V lookup: CDR1 SQVTM, CDR2 ANQGSEA. J lost 4 bases, V lost 3 bases, and 5 bases had no gene match. The CDR3 reads CSVDPGQVYNEQFF. CDR3 in DNA: TGCAGCGTTGACCCGGGACAGGTATACAATGAGCAGTTCTTC.

This clonotype was counted between two and nine times. CDR3 nucleotide sequence: TGTGCCAGCAGCTCTACCGGATCGGGACGCCCAAATGAGCAGTTCTTC. It specifies CASSSTGSGRPNEQFF. V usage is TRBV7-2 and J usage is TRBJ2-1; D is tentatively TRBD1 or TRBD2 (5 bases each). The CDR3 is made up of 16 amino acids. Between the trimmed V and J ends, which lost 4 bases and 7 bases, there was a span of 20 bases. Germline CDR1 and CDR2: SGHTA and FQGNSA.

Many counts were recorded for this clonotype. The chain employs TRBV4-1 and TRBJ1-5, with a weak D call TRBD1 (5 bases). CDR1 and CDR2 from the germline V gene are MGHRA and YSYEKL. The CDR3 is made up of 16 amino acids. Trimming stripped 1 base from V and 7 bases from J, with 17 bases between. The CDR3 DNA follows: TGCGCCAGCAGCCAAGGCCCCGGGACTCGGTACCAGCCCCAGCATTTT. Translating it yields CASSQGPGTRYQPQHF.

This clonotype occurred many times. The chain combines TRBV28 with TRBJ2-7; 8 nucleotides line up with TRBD2. This CDR3 spans 16 amino acids. Losses at the gene ends were 5 bases for V and 4 bases for J; bases not matched to a gene: 13. Germline-derived CDR1 and CDR2 are MDHEN and SYDVKM. CDR3 amino acids: CASSIPFGGAGYEQYF. CDR3 sequence (DNA): TGTGCCAGCAGTATCCCCTTCGGGGGGGCCGGGTACGAGCAGTACTTC.

This clonotype was recorded many times. An end of the junction differs from the germline gene, which may be a read error. The rearrangement links TRBV12-3 or TRBV12-4 to TRBJ2-7; 7 positions agree with TRBD1. The CDR3 length is 13 residues. DNA for the CDR3: TGTGCCAGCAGTAAGGGGACAGACTACGGGCAGTACTTC. Translating gives CASSKGTDYGQYF.

The table lists this clonotype with many counts. V usage is TRBV7-2 and J usage is TRBJ2-1, with D uncertain. The CDR3 consists of 16 residues. Germline V gives CDR1 SGHTA, CDR2 FQGNSA. V lost 5 bases and J 3 bases, leaving 17 bases between the germline ends. The chain's CDR3 is CASSPPSRLYYNEQFF. CDR3 sequence (DNA): TGTGCCAGCAGCCCTCCGTCGCGTCTATACTACAATGAGCAGTTCTTC.

With respect to this clonotype: A read error is possible here, since a much larger clone lies one base away. The V call is TRBV20-1, the J call TRBJ2-1; D unresolved. The CDR3 has 11 amino acids. Germline V gene data show CDR1 as DFQATT and CDR2 as SNEGSKA (reference sequence). CDR3 region: CGARGYWEQFF. DNA of the CDR3: TGCGGTGCTAGAGGTTACTGGGAGCAGTTCTTC.

In this sample, this clonotype turned up many times. The rearrangement uses TRBV2 and TRBJ1-2, with D perhaps TRBD1 (5 bases). The CDR3 has 11 amino acids. Germline V gene sequence: CDR1 SNHLY, CDR2 FYNNEI. Trimming removed 9 bases at V and 6 bases at J, with 11 bases between. The CDR3 reads CASAGFNGYTF. In DNA form, the CDR3 reads TGTGCCAGTGCAGGGTTTAATGGCTACACCTTC. The complete variable domain, with remaining parts taken from reference TRBV2 and TRBJ1-2, reads EPEVTQTPSHQVTQMGQEVILRCVPISNHLYFYWYRQILGQKVEFLVSFYNNEISEKSEIFDDQFSVERPDGSNFTLKIRSTKLEDSAMYFCASAGFNGYTFGSGTRLTVV.

This clonotype was found a few times. V usage is TRBV20-1 and J usage is TRBJ2-7, with 8 bases lining up with TRBD1. The V gene's germline CDR1 is DFQATT and CDR2 SNEGSKA (reference sequence). The CDR3 covers 14 residues. V was pared by 1 base and J by 3 bases, with 5 bases of the junction left unmatched. In DNA form, the CDR3 reads TGCAGTGCTAGAGCCAACGGACAGGGCTACGAGCAGTACTTC. It codes for CSARANGQGYEQYF.

Notes on this clonotype: This may be a read error: a much more frequent sequence differs by one nucleotide. It is likely a read error, because the conserved phenylalanine at the end of the CDR3 is missing. The chain has TRBV11-2 and TRBJ1-1; a weak D match, TRBD1 (5 bases). The CDR3 contains 15 residues. CDR1 and CDR2 from the germline V gene are SGHAT and FQNNGV. Trimming shortened V by 4 bases and J by 1 base, and 13 bases separated the two germline ends. This CDR3 is CASSSEGLTNTEAFL. The CDR3, as DNA: TGTGCCAGCAGCTCCGAGGGACTAACGAACACTGAAGCTTTCCTT.

The chain carries TRBV9 and TRBJ2-3, with a possible D match to TRBD1 (6 bases). V was trimmed by 0 bases and J by 9 bases, leaving 11 bases between them. The germline V gene encodes CDR1 SGDLS and CDR2 YYNGEE. The CDR3 loop spans 13 amino acids. The DNA for the CDR3 is TGTGCCAGCAGCGTAGCGGCCCAGGGGACGCAGTATTTT. Protein product: CASSVAAQGTQYF.

This clonotype was seen ten or more times. The rearrangement joins TRBV10-1 to TRBJ2-3; 7 bases align to TRBD2. The J segment lost 0 bases and the V segment lost 1 base, leaving 7 bases of the junction unmatched. The CDR3 is 17 amino acids. Germline V CDR1 and CDR2: WNHNN, SYGVQD (reference sequence). CDR3 nucleotide sequence: TGCGCCAGCAGTGAGTTCCCCAGCGGGATTAGCACAGATACGCAGTATTTT. Amino acid sequence: CASSEFPSGISTDTQYF.

This sequence joins TRBV28 and TRBJ1-3; D not certain. This CDR3 region has 13 residues. The V gene lost 4 bases and the J gene lost 9 bases, with 13 bases spanning the gap. CDR1 and CDR2 (germline): MDHEN, SYDVKM. The CDR3 is CASSSSSRGTIYF. For the CDR3, the DNA is TGTGCCAGCAGTTCATCCAGCCGGGGCACCATATATTTT.

This clonotype was seen ten or more times. The chain couples TRBV7-2 to TRBJ2-1; TRBD1 aligns across 11 bases. V lost 10 bases and J lost 8; bases outside the gene matches: 10. The V gene's germline CDR1 is SGHTA and CDR2 FQGNSA. The CDR3 is made up of 14 amino acids. CDR3 in DNA: TGTGCCACAGCGGGACAGGGGGGTTTCGATGAGCAGTTCTTC. Translation: CATAGQGGFDEQFF.

This clonotype was counted once. The chain combines TRBV20-1 with TRBJ2-4; no definite D call. The CDR3 consists of 17 residues. CDR1 and CDR2 from the germline V gene are DFQATT and SNEGSKA (reference sequence). The germline V and J ends were trimmed by 3 bases and 0 bases, with 18 bases remaining between them. The CDR3 sequence is CSARTTVRAPAKNIQYF. CDR3 nucleotides: TGCAGTGCTAGGACCACTGTCCGCGCCCCAGCCAAAAACATTCAGTACTTC.